One T cell receptor beta chain is described in this entry. This clone was seen only a few times. There is no known antigen for this receptor. Per-nucleotide qualities are absent, and no much larger clonotype sits a single base away. The data are from a study of T cell responses to AZD1222 COVID-19 vaccine (dated by TCRdb to the early 2020s). Turning to the overall study: AZD1222 recipients whose second dose came at about 4 weeks and those whose second dose came at about 12 weeks were combined into one group, since spike-specific TCR depth and breadth did not differ between the two schedules. A total of 233 trial participants underwent TCR sequencing, of whom 207 had received two doses of AZD1222 and some 25 had received two doses of the MenACWY control vaccine. Trial participants were enrolled into age subgroups of 18-55, 56-69 and 70-plus years, which contained roughly 150, 30 and 60 TCR-sequenced participants, respectively.

The germline V end is reduced by 1 base and the J end by 5 bases; junction bases left unmatched: 8. The CDR3 measures 16 amino acids from cysteine to phenylalanine. Here the CDR3 DNA is all that survives: 48 bases in frame from base 1. The germline V gene gives CDR1 as SGHRS and CDR2 as YFSETQ. Study-wide conclusions, independent of this receptor: Spike-specific TCR breadth and depth rose significantly after two AZD1222 doses compared with day 0 and with MenACWY recipients. The vaccine-associated CD4 TCRs covered the entire spike protein, and the dominant responses fell in regions 160-218 and 743-854. No day 14 peak-response samples were available, so repertoires were characterized only after the peak T cell response. In the small 56-69-year group, the increase in depth fell short of significance, most likely because of low power. Conclusions about previously exposed vaccinees are limited, since just five or six AZD1222 recipients were seropositive for SARS-CoV-2 at baseline. Most participants were white British and females outnumbered males, and the authors suggested that clonal diversity may have been underestimated. Epitopes outside the regions mutated in the B.1.351 and B.1.1.7 variants were reportedly recognized by nearly half of the unique spike-specific TCRs.

The time point label for this specimen denotes: baseline before first vaccination. The vaccinee samples were drawn from two UK trials, COV001 and COV002, one of which was a single-blind randomized controlled phase 2/3 trial testing AZD1222 (ChAdOx1 nCoV-19) in healthy adults. For TCRbeta chain sequencing, PBMC samples from trial participants were taken at day 0 and at day 28 after the second dose. The CDR3 regions of human TCRbeta chains were subjected to immunosequencing. The authors' pipeline ran thus. TCRs in the repertoires were compared against a reference library of SARS-CoV-2-specific TCRs that had been generated with the MIRA antigen-specificity platform. Breadth was defined as the fraction of unique TCRs that were SARS-CoV-2-associated. Depth was defined as the fraction of total T cells that were SARS-CoV-2-associated. Using the MIRA data, each spike-specific TCR was assigned both to the spike region to which the TCR was reactive and to a CD4 or CD8 class. Log10-transformed breadth and depth values were compared by one-way ANOVA with Sidak's multiple comparisons tests. This is the immuneACCESS table as TCRdb keeps it, with only in-frame sequences that have V and J called. A part of the clones is gone; compared with another copy, unresolved V genes explain less than half, and the rest is unexplained. V and J calls plus clone size are reproduced from that table; the DNA served to infer D and trimming. This sample lists roughly 200,000 clones; about 91% were detected once. The ten largest make up approximately 8% of the sample.

This TCR was recovered from an adult in good health. The sequence links TRBV5-1 to TRBJ2-3; 9 central bases correspond to TRBD2. The sequences come from peripheral blood, collected on day 0 of AZD1222 vaccination. CDR3 region: CASSLLGGGAQDTQYF. The DNA sequence follows: TGCGCCAGCAGCTTGCTTGGCGGGGGGGCCCAAGATACGCAGTATTTT.